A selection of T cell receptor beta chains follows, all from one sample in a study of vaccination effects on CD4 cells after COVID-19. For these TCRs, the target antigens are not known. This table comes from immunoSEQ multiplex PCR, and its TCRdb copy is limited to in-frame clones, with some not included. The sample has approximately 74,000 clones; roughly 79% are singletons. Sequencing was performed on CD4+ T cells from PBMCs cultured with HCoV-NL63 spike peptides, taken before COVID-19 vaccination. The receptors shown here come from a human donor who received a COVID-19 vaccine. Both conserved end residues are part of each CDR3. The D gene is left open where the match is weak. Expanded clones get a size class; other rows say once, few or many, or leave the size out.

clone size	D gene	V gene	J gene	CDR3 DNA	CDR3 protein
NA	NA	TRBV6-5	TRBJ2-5	TGTGCCAGCAGTTACTCGTCGGACAGTGTGAGTGAGACCCAGTACTTC	CASSYSSDSVSETQYF
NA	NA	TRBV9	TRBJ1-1	TGTGCCAGCAGCGTAGCGGGGGCGCGGGGCACTGAAGCTTTCTTT	CASSVAGARGTEAFF
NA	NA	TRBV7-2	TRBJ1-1	TGTGCCAGCAGCCTCAGTTTGGGGGGAAACACTGAAGCTTTCTTT	CASSLSLGGNTEAFF
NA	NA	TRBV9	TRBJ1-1	TGTGCCAGCAGCGTAGAACAGAACACTGAAGCTTTCTTT	CASSVEQNTEAFF
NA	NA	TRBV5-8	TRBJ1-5	TGTGCCAGCAGGAAGGGATATCAGCCCCAGCATTTT	CASRKGYQPQHF
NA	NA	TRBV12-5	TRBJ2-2	TGTGCTAGTGGTTTTGCCACCGGGGAGCTGTTTTTT	CASGFATGELFF
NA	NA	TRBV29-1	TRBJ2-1	TGCAGCGTTGAAGCTTTCAATGAGCAGTTCTTC	CSVEAFNEQFF
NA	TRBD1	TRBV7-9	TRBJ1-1	TGTGCCAGCAGCTTCTGGACAGGGTCGAACACTGAAGCTTTCTTT	CASSFWTGSNTEAFF
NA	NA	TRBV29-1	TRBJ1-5	TGCAGCGTCCGGGACCAAAATAATCAGCCCCAGCATTTT	CSVRDQNNQPQHF
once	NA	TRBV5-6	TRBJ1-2	TGTGCCAGCAGCTTGATGGGGGGCGCTTTCCGGCGTGGCTACACCTTC	CASSLMGGAFRRGYTF
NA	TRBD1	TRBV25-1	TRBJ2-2	TGTGCCAGCAGTGATGGGACAGGGAACACCGGGGAGCTGTTTTTT	CASSDGTGNTGELFF
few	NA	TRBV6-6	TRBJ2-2	TGTGCCAGCAGTCTTCGGATGTCGGGTAAGGGGGAGCTGTTTTTT	CASSLRMSGKGELFF
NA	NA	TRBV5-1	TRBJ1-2	TGCGCCAGCAGCCCGCAGGTCTCCACTAACTATGGCTACACCTTC	CASSPQVSTNYGYTF
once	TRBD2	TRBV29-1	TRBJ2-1	TGCAGCGTTGAAGATGAGCGGGGGGATGAGCAGTTCTTC	CSVEDERGDEQFF
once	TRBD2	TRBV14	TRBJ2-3	TGTGCCAGCACGGGGGGGCCCACAGATACGCAGTATTTT	CASTGGPTDTQYF
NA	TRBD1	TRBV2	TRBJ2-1	TGTGCCAGCAGCTTACGCTTACAGGGGGCATCAATCTACAATGAGCAGTTCTTC	CASSLRLQGASIYNEQFF
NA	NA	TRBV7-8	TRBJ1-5	TGTGCCAGCAGGGGCCTTGGGACGGGGGAACAGCCCCAGCATTTT	CASRGLGTGEQPQHF
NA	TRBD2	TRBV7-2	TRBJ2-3	TGTGCCAGCAGCTTAGCGGGGGGGACAGATACGCAGTATTTT	CASSLAGGTDTQYF
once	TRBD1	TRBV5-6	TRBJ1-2	TGTGCCAGCAGCTTGGCCCCGACAGGGAGGAACTATGGCTACACCTTC	CASSLAPTGRNYGYTF
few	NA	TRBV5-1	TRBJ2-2	TGCGCCAGCAGCTTAGGACCGATCAACACCGGGGAGCTGTTTTTT	CASSLGPINTGELFF
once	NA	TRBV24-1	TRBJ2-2	TGTGCCACCAGTGATAGCGCAAACACCGGGGAGCTGTTTTTT	CATSDSANTGELFF
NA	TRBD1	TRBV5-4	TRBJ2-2	TGTGCCAGCAGCGAGGGACAGGGGAGGGCCGGGGAGCTGTTTTTT	CASSEGQGRAGELFF
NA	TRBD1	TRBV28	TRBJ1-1	TGTGCCAGCAGTTCTAACCCGGGACAGGGGACGGACGGATGGTTT	CASSSNPGQGTDGWF
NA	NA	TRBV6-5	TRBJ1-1	TGTGCCAGCAGTTACGAAGGGGGGGGTAACACTGAAGCTTTCTTT	CASSYEGGGNTEAFF
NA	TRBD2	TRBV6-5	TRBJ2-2	TGTGCCAGCAGTCGACTAGCGGACACCGGGGAGCTGTTTTTT	CASSRLADTGELFF
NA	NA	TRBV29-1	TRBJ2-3	TGCAGCTCCCTCGAGTCCACGCAGTATTTT	CSSLESTQYF
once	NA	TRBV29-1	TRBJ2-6	TGCAGCGTTGGGGACGGACTGAACTCTGGGGCCAACGTCCTGACTTTC	CSVGDGLNSGANVLTF
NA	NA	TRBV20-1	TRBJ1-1	TGCAGTGCTAGTTTCATGAACACTGAAGCTTTCTTT	CSASFMNTEAFF
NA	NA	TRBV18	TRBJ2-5	TGTGCCAGCTCACCACCTGCATCTCCCCAAAAGACCCAGTACTTC	CASSPPASPQKTQYF
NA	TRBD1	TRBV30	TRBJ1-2	TGTGCCTGGAAAAAATCAGGGGGCTCCTATGGCTACACCTTC	CAWKKSGGSYGYTF
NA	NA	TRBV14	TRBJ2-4	TGTGCCAGCAGCCAAGGGCAGGGGCCTTACCGAGCCAAAAACATTCAGTACTTC	CASSQGQGPYRAKNIQYF
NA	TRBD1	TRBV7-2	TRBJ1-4	TGTGCCAGCAGCTTAGTGGCAGGGGGACGGCAGAATGAAAAACTGTTTTTT	CASSLVAGGRQNEKLFF
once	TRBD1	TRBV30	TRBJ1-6	TGTGCCTGGAGTCGCGGACAGGGAAGTTCACCCCTCCACTTT	CAWSRGQGSSPLHF
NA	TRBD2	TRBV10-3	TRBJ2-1	TGTGCCATCAGTAGCGGGGGTACGGATGAGCAGTTCTTC	CAISSGGTDEQFF
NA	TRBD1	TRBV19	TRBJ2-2	TGTGCCAGTAGAAAACCAGTGGGACAGAAGTCGAACACCGGGGAGCTGTTTTTT	CASRKPVGQKSNTGELFF
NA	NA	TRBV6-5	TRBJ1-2	TGTGCCAGCAGTCCCCGGGGGGTTACCAACTATGGCTACACCTTC	CASSPRGVTNYGYTF
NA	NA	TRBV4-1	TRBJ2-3	TGCGCCAGCCGCCGGGACGGAAGCACAGATACGCAGTATTTT	CASRRDGSTDTQYF
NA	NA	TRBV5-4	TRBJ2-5	TGTGCCAGCAGCTTGGGGACCGTACAAGAGACCCAGTACTTC	CASSLGTVQETQYF
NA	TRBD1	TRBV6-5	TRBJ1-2	TGTGCCAGCAGAAGGGGACAGGCCTATGGCTACACCTTC	CASRRGQAYGYTF
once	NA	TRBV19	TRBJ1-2	TGTGCCAGTAGTATAGGACGGGGCTATGGTGGCTACACCTTC	CASSIGRGYGGYTF
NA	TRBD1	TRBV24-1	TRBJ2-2	TGTGCCACCAGTGAGCCGACAGGGGGCGACACCGGGGAGCTGTTTTTT	CATSEPTGGDTGELFF
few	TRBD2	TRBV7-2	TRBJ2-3	TGTGCCAGCAGCATTAGCGGGGCTGGCACAGATACGCAGTATTTT	CASSISGAGTDTQYF